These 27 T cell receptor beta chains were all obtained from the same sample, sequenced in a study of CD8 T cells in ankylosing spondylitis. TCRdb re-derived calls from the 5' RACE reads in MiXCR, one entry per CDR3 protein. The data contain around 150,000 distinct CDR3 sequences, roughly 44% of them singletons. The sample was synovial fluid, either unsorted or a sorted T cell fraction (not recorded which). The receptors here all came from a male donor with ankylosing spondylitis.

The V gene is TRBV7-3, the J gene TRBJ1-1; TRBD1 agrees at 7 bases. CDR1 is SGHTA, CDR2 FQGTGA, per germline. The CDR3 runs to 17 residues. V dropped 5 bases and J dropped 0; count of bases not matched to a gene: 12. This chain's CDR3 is CASSPPRDSPMNTEAFF. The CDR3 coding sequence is TGTGCCAGCAGCCCCCCCCGGGACAGCCCAATGAACACTGAAGCTTTCTTT.

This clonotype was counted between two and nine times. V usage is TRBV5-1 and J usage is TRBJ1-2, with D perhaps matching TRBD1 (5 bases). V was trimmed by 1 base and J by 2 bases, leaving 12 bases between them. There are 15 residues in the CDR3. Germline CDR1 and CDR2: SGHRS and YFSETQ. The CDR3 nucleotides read TGCGCCAGCAGCTTGCTTTGGGGCATAAACTATGGCTACACCTTC. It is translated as CASSLLWGINYGYTF.

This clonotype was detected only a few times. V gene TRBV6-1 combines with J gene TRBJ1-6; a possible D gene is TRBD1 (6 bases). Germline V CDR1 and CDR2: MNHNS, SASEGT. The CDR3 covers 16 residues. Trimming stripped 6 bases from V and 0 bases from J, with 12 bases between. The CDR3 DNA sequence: TGTGCCAGCAGAAACAGGGTCTACTCCTATAATTCACCCCTCCACTTT. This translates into CASRNRVYSYNSPLHF.

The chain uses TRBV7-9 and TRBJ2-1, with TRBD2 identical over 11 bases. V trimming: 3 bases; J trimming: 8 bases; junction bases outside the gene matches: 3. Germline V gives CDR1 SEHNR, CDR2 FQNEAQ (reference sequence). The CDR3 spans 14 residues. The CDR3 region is CASSFTSGSYEQFF. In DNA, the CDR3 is TGTGCCAGCAGCTTTACTAGCGGGAGCTATGAGCAGTTCTTC.

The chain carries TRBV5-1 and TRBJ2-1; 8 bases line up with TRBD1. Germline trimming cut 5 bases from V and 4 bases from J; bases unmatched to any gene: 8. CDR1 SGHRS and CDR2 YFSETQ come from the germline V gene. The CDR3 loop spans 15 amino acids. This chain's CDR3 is CASSYRDRHYNEQFF. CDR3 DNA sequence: TGCGCCAGCAGTTACCGGGACAGGCATTACAATGAGCAGTTCTTC.

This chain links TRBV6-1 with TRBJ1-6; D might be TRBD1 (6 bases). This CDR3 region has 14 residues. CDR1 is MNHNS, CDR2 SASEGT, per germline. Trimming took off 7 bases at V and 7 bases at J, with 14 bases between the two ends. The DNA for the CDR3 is TGTGCCAGCACTCACGGCAGGGGAAATTCACCCCTCCACTTT. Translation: CASTHGRGNSPLHF.

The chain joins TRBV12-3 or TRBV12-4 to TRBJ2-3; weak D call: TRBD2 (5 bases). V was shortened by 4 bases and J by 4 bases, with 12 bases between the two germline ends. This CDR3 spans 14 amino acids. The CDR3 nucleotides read TGTGCCAGCAGTTCCTCGGGGATTGCAGATACGCAGTATTTT. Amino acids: CASSSSGIADTQYF.

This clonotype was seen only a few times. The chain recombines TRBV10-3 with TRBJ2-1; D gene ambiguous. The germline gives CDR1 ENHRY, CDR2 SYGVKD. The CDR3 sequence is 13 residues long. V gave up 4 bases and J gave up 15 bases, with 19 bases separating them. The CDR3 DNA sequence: TGTGCCATCAGTGTTTCTTACCCGGGTTGTCCGTTCTTC. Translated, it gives CAISVSYPGCPFF.

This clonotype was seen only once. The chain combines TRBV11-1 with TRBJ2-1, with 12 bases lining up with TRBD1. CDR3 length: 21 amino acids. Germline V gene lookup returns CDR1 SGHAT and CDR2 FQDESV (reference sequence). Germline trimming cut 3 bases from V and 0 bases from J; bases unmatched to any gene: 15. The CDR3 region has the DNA TGTGCCAGCAGCTTGCGGGACAGGGGGCGCCCAGATAGCCTCTCCTACAATGAGCAGTTCTTC. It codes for CASSLRDRGRPDSLSYNEQFF.

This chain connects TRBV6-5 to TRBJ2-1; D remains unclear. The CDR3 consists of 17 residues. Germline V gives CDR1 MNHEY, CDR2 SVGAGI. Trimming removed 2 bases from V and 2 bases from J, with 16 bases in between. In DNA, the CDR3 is TGTGCCAGCAGTTACGTTCGTCCCAGTCCGGCCTACAATGAGCAGTTCTTC. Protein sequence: CASSYVRPSPAYNEQFF.

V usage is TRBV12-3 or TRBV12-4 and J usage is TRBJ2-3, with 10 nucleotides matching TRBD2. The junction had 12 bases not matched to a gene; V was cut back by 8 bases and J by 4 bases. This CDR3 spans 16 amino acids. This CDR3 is CASYNPAGGPPDTQYF. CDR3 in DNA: TGTGCCAGCTATAATCCAGCGGGGGGGCCCCCAGATACGCAGTATTTT.

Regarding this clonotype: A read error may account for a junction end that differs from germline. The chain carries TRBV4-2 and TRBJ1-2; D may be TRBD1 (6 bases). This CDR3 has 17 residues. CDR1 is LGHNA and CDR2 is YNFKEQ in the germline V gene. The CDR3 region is CASSKEFRGLSYYGYTF. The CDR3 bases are TGTGCCAGCAGCAAAGAGTTCCGGGGGCTTTCTTACTATGGCTACACCTTC.

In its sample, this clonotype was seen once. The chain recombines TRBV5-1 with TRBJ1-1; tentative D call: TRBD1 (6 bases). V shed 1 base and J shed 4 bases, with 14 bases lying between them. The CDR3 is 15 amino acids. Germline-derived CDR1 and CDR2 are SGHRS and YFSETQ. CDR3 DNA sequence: TGCGCCAGCAGCTTGCCGGCAGGGGAGGGCACTGAAGCTTTCTTT. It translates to CASSLPAGEGTEAFF.

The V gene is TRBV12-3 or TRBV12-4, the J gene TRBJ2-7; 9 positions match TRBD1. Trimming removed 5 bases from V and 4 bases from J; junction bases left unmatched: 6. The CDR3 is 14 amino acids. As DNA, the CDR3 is TGTGCCAGCAGTGCACACAGGGGGCTGTACGAGCAGTACTTC. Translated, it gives CASSAHRGLYEQYF.

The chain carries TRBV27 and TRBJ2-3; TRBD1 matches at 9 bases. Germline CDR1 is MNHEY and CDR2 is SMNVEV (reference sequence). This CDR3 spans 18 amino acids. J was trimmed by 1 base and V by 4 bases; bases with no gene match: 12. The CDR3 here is CASSSRDREVWGTDTQYF. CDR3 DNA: TGTGCCAGCAGTTCCCGGGACAGGGAAGTTTGGGGCACAGATACGCAGTATTTT.

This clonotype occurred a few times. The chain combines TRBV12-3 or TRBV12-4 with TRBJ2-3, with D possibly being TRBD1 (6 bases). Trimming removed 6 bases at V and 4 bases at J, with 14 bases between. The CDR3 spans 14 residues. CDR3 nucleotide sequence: TGTGCCAGCAGATCTCAGGGGTTCCCAGATACGCAGTATTTT. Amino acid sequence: CASRSQGFPDTQYF.

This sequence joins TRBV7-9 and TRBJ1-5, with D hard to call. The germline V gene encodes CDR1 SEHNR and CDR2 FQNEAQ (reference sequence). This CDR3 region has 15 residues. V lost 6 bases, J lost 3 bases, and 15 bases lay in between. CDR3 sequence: CASSLAWHLNQPQHF. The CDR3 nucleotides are TGTGCCAGCAGTCTAGCGTGGCACCTCAATCAGCCCCAGCATTTT. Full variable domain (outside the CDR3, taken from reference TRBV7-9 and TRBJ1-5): DTGVSQNPRHKITKRGQNVTFRCDPISEHNRLYWYRQTLGQGPEFLTYFQNEAQLEKSRLLSDRFSAERPKGSFSTLEIQRTEQGDSAMYLCASSLAWHLNQPQHFGDGTRLSIL.

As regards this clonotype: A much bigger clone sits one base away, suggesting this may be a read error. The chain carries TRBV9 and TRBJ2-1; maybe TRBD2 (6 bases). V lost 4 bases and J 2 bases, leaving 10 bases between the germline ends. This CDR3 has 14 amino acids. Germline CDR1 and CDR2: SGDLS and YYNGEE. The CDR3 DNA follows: TGTGCCAGCAGCCCCTGGGGGGCCTACAATGAGCAGTTCTTC. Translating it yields CASSPWGAYNEQFF. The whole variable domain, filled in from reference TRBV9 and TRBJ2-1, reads DSGVTQTPKHLITATGQRVTLRCSPRSGDLSVYWYQQSLDQGLQFLIQYYNGEERAKGNILERFSAQQFPDLHSELNLSSLELGDSALYFCASSPWGAYNEQFFGPGTRLTVL.

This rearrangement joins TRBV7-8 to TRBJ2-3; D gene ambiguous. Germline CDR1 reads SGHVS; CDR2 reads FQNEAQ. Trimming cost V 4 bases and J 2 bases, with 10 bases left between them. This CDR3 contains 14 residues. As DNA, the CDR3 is TGTGCCAGCAGCTCGGACGGTTACACAGATACGCAGTATTTT. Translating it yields CASSSDGYTDTQYF.

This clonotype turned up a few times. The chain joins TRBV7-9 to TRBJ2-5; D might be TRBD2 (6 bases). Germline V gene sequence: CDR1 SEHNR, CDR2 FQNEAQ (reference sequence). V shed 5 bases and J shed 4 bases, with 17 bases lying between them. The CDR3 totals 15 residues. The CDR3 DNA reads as TGTGCCAGCAGCAGATCTCTCGGGAGCGGAGAGACCCAGTACTTC. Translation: CASSRSLGSGETQYF.

The CDR3 sequence: CAISGYNEQFF. CDR3 coding DNA: TGTGCCATCAGCGGGTACAATGAGCAGTTCTTC. The chain combines TRBV10-3 with TRBJ2-1; D uncertain. The CDR3 consists of 11 residues. Looked up from germline, CDR1 is ENHRY and CDR2 is SYGVKD. The V end lost 6 bases, the J end lost 4 bases, and 4 bases lay between the germline ends.

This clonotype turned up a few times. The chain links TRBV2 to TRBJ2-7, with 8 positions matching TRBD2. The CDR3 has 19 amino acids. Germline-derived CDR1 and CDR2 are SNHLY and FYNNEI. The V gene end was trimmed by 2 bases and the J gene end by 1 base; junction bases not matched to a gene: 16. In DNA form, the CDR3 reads TGTGCCAGCAGTGAACCCTCACGGTGGGCTAGCGGGCTTTCCTACGAGCAGTACTTC. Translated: CASSEPSRWASGLSYEQYF.

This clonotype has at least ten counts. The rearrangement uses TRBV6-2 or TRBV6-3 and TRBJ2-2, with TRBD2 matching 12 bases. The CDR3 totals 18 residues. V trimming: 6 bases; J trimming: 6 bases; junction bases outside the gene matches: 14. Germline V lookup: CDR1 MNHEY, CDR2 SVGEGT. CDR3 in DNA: TGTGCCAGCAGCCCCCTGGGGCGGACTAGCGGGATATCCGGGGAGCTGTTTTTT. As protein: CASSPLGRTSGISGELFF.

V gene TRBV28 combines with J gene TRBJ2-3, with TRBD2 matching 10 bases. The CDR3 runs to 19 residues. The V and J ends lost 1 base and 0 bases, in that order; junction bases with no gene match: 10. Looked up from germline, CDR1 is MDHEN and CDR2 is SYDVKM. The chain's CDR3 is CASSLLFLAGDASTDTQYF. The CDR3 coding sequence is TGTGCCAGCAGTTTATTGTTCCTAGCGGGAGATGCTAGCACAGATACGCAGTATTTT.

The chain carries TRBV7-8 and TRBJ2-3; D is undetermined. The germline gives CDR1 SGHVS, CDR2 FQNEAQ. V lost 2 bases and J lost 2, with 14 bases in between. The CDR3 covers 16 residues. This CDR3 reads CASSLWWVVHTDTQYF. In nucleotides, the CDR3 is TGTGCCAGCAGCTTATGGTGGGTTGTACACACAGATACGCAGTATTTT.

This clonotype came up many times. CDR3 region: CASSQDGGPYNEQFF. The CDR3 DNA reads as TGCGCCAGCAGCCAAGATGGGGGACCCTACAATGAGCAGTTCTTC. This rearrangement joins TRBV4-3 to TRBJ2-1, with D perhaps assigned TRBD1 or TRBD2 (5 bases each). The germline V gene encodes CDR1 LGHNA and CDR2 YSLEER. The CDR3 extends over 15 amino acids. V lost 0 bases to trimming and J lost 2 bases, with 8 bases between them.

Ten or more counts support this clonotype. This CDR3 is CASSGTNSGANVLTF. For the CDR3, the DNA is TGTGCCAGCAGTGGGACAAACTCTGGGGCCAACGTCCTGACTTTC. The rearrangement links TRBV6-1 to TRBJ2-6; TRBD1 might be the D (5 bases). Between the trimmed V and J ends, which lost 4 bases and 0 bases, there was a span of 7 bases. From germline, CDR1 is MNHNS and CDR2 SASEGT. The CDR3 has 15 amino acids.